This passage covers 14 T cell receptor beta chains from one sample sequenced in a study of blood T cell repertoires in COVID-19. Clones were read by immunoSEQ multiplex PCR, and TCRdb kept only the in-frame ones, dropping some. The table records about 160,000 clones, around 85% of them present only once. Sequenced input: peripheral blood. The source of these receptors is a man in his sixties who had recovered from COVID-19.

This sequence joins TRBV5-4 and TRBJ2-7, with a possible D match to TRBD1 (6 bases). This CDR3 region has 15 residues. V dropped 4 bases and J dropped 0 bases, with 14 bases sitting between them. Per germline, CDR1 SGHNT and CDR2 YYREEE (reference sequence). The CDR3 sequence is CASSPRTDSSYEQYF. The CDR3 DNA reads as TGTGCCAGCAGCCCGCGGACAGATAGCTCCTACGAGCAGTACTTC.

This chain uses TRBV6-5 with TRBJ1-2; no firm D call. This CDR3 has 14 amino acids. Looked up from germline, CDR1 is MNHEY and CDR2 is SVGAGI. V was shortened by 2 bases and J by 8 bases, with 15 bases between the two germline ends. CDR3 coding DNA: TGTGCCAGCAGTTACAGTGCACCCGCGGTAGGCTACACCTTC. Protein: CASSYSAPAVGYTF.

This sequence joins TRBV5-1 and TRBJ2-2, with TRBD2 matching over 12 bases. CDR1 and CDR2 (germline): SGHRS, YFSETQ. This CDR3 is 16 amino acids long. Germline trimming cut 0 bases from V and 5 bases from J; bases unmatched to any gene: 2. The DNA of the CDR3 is TGCGCCAGCAGCTTGGCCGGACTAGCGGGGACCGGGGAGCTGTTTTTT. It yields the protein CASSLAGLAGTGELFF.

The CDR3 is CASSSTGDTQYF. The CDR3 nucleotides read TGTGCCAGCAGCTCGACAGGAGATACGCAGTATTTT. The rearrangement uses TRBV6-5 and TRBJ2-3; a possible D gene is TRBD1 (6 bases). The length of the CDR3 is 12 residues. V shed 6 bases and J shed 5 bases, with 9 bases lying between them. Germline values: CDR1 MNHEY, CDR2 SVGAGI.

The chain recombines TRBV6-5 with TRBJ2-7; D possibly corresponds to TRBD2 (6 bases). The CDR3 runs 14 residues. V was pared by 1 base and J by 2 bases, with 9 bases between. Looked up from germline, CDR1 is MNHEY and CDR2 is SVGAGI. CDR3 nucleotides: TGTGCCAGCAGTTACTTTGGGACTCCCTACGAGCAGTACTTC. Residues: CASSYFGTPYEQYF.

The CDR3 bases are TGTGCCAGCAGCTTAGTACAGGGGGCCTACGAGCAGTACTTC. It codes for CASSLVQGAYEQYF. This chain links TRBV7-8 with TRBJ2-7; TRBD1 agrees at 8 bases. Per the germline V gene, CDR1 is SGHVS and CDR2 is FQNEAQ. This CDR3 has 14 amino acids. The V and J ends lost 1 base and 2 bases, in that order; junction bases with no gene match: 1.

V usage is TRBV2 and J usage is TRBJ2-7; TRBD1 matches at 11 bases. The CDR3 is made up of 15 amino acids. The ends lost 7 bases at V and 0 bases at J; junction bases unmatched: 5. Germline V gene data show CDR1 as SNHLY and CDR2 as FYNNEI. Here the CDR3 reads CASNGQGAYSYEQYF. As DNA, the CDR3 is TGTGCCAGCAACGGACAGGGGGCCTACTCCTACGAGCAGTACTTC.

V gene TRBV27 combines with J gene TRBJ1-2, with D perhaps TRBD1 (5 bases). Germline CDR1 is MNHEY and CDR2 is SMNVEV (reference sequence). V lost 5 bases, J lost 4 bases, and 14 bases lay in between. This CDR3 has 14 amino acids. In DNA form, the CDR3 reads TGTGCCAGCAGTCCGTCGACAGTCAGCTATGGCTACACCTTC. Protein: CASSPSTVSYGYTF.

The CDR3 DNA reads TGTGCCAGCAGCTTAAGGGGACTAGCGGGGGGGCGAGGTAGTGAGCAGTTCTTC. Its protein is CASSLRGLAGGRGSEQFF. This sequence joins TRBV7-2 and TRBJ2-1; 16 bases match TRBD2. This CDR3 region has 18 residues. The germline V gene encodes CDR1 SGHTA and CDR2 FQGNSA. The V and J ends lost 2 bases and 9 bases, in that order; junction bases with no gene match: 10.

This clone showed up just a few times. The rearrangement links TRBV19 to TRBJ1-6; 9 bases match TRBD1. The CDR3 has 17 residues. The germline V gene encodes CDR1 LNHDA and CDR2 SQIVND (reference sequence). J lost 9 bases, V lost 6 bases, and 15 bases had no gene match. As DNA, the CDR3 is TGTGCCAGTAGAACCCGGACAGGGGACGATCCTAGTTCACCCCTCCACTTT. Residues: CASRTRTGDDPSSPLHF.

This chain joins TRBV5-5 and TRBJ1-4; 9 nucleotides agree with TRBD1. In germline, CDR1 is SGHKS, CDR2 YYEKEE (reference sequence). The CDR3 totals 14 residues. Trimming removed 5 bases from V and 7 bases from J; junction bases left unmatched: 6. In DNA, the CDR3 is TGTGCCAGCAGACTGGGACAGGGCACTGAAAAACTGTTTTTT. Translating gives CASRLGQGTEKLFF.

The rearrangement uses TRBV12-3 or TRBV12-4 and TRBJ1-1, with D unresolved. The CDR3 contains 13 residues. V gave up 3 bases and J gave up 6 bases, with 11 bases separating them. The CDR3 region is CASSLRSLSEAFF. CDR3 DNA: TGTGCCAGCAGTTTGAGGTCTCTATCTGAAGCTTTCTTT.

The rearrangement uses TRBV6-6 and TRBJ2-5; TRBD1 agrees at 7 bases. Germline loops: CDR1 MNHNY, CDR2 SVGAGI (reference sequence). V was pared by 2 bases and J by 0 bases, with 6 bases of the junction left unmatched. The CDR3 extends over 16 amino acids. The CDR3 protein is CASSYTTGSYQETQYF. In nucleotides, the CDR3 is TGTGCCAGCAGTTACACGACAGGGAGTTACCAAGAGACCCAGTACTTC.

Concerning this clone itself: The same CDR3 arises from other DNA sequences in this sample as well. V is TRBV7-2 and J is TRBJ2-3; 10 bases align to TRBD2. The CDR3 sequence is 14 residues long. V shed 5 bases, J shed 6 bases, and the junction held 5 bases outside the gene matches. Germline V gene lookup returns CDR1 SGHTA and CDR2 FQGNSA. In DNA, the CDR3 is TGTGCCAGCAGCCCGGGACTAGCGTCGGATACGCAGTATTTT. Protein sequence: CASSPGLASDTQYF.